Below are 26 T cell receptor beta chains sequenced from a single sample in a study of T cell responses to AZD1222 COVID-19 vaccine. TCRdb's copy holds only in-frame clones and misses some; the assay was immunoSEQ multiplex PCR. The sample records roughly 90,000 clones, around 89% being singletons. The sequences come from peripheral blood, collected 28 days after the second AZD1222 dose. The receptors come from an adult who received the AZD1222 COVID-19 vaccine.

The chain links TRBV11-3 to TRBJ2-7; D is unresolved. The germline V and J ends were trimmed by 4 bases and 5 bases, with 15 bases remaining between them. CDR1 is SGHNT, CDR2 YENEEA, per germline. There are 14 residues in the CDR3. The CDR3: CASSSVGGFHEQYF. DNA for the CDR3: TGTGCCAGCAGCTCGGTTGGCGGTTTCCACGAGCAGTACTTC. Full variable domain (remainder filled in from reference TRBV11-3 and TRBJ2-7): EAGVVQSPRYKIIEKKQPVAFWCNPISGHNTLYWYLQNLGQGPELLIRYENEEAVDDSQLPKDRFSAERLKGVDSTLKIQPAELGDSAVYLCASSSVGGFHEQYFGPGTRLTVT.

The chain combines TRBV19 with TRBJ2-5; D perhaps matches TRBD2 (6 bases). V shed 3 bases and J shed 1 base, with 9 bases lying between them. This CDR3 comprises 14 residues. The germline V gene has CDR1 LNHDA and CDR2 SQIVND (reference sequence). DNA of the CDR3: TGTGCCAGTAGTATGTCGGGGGTCCAAGAGACCCAGTACTTC. It codes for CASSMSGVQETQYF.

The chain joins TRBV7-6 to TRBJ2-1; D may be TRBD2 (6 bases). This CDR3 comprises 17 residues. Germline V lookup: CDR1 SGHVS, CDR2 FNYEAQ. V dropped 0 bases and J dropped 6 bases, with 18 bases sitting between them. The CDR3 nucleotides are TGTGCCAGCAGCTTAGCCCCCGAGGGGAGGTTAAGCAATGAGCAGTTCTTC. As protein: CASSLAPEGRLSNEQFF.

The chain employs TRBV15 and TRBJ2-7; TRBD1 might be the D (6 bases). Germline V CDR1 and CDR2: LNHNV, YYDKDF (reference sequence). Trimming left V 1 base short and J 6 bases short, with 19 bases between. The CDR3 loop spans 16 amino acids. The DNA for the CDR3 is TGTGCCACCAGCAGAGTTGAAGGGACAAATGATCGCGAGCAGTACTTC. Translated, it gives CATSRVEGTNDREQYF.

V usage is TRBV7-9 and J usage is TRBJ1-5, with 9 bases aligning to TRBD1. This CDR3 has 14 amino acids. Germline CDR1 SEHNR, CDR2 FQNEAQ (reference sequence). V lost 5 bases, J lost 5 bases, and 4 bases stayed unmatched. The CDR3 loop is CASSQQGADQPQHF. In DNA, the CDR3 is TGTGCCAGCAGCCAACAGGGGGCCGATCAGCCCCAGCATTTT.

The chain has TRBV5-1 and TRBJ1-1; D perhaps matches TRBD1 (5 bases). CDR3 size: 15 residues. Germline loops: CDR1 SGHRS, CDR2 YFSETQ. The V end lost 1 base, the J end lost 5 bases, and 15 bases lay between the germline ends. CDR3 sequence reads: CASSLSEGWGTEAFF. The CDR3 DNA follows: TGCGCCAGCAGCTTGTCAGAAGGGTGGGGGACTGAAGCTTTCTTT.

The genes are TRBV19 and TRBJ1-3; D not certain. Trimming removed 8 bases at V and 0 bases at J, with 11 bases between. Per germline, CDR1 LNHDA and CDR2 SQIVND (reference sequence). The CDR3 runs to 14 residues. The CDR3 DNA follows: TGTGCCAGTTGGAGCAGCAGCTCTGGAAACACCATATATTTT. It encodes CASWSSSSGNTIYF.

CDR3 loop: CASSLGQGNSPLHF. The CDR3 DNA is TGTGCCAGCAGTTTGGGACAGGGGAATTCACCCCTCCACTTT. This chain links TRBV2 with TRBJ1-6; TRBD1 aligns across 10 bases. The CDR3 has 14 amino acids. V was pared by 5 bases and J by 7 bases, with 2 bases of the junction left unmatched. CDR1 is SNHLY and CDR2 is FYNNEI in the germline V gene.

The rearrangement links TRBV19 to TRBJ1-4, with TRBD1 matching 8 bases. The trim removed 5 bases at V and 5 bases at J, leaving 7 bases unmatched. The germline V gene encodes CDR1 LNHDA and CDR2 SQIVND (reference sequence). The CDR3 has 15 amino acids. CDR3 DNA: TGTGCCAGTAGTCAAAGACGACAGGGGAATGAAAAACTGTTTTTT. Its translation is CASSQRRQGNEKLFF.

The chain is built from TRBV7-8 and TRBJ2-5; 8 bases fit TRBD2. CDR1 is SGHVS, CDR2 FQNEAQ, per germline. V was pared by 2 bases and J by 1 base, with 9 bases of the junction left unmatched. This CDR3 contains 17 residues. The CDR3 region is CASSLSGGGPRQETQYF. CDR3 nucleotide sequence: TGTGCCAGCAGCTTATCCGGGGGGGGGCCCCGCCAAGAGACCCAGTACTTC.

The genes are TRBV11-2 and TRBJ1-6; D is unresolved. Germline CDR1 is SGHAT and CDR2 is FQNNGV. V was shortened by 7 bases and J by 6 bases, with 10 bases between the two germline ends. The CDR3 is 13 residues long. CDR3 sequence reads: CASKGSGNSPLHF. The DNA for the CDR3 is TGTGCCAGCAAAGGGTCCGGTAATTCACCCCTCCACTTT.

The rearrangement links TRBV2 to TRBJ2-1; D possibly uses TRBD1 or TRBD2 (6 bases each). The CDR3 is made up of 14 amino acids. Germline lookup yields CDR1 SNHLY and CDR2 FYNNEI. Trimming stripped 3 bases from V and 8 bases from J, with 14 bases between. CDR3 residues: CASSDQGGPDEQFF. CDR3 bases: TGTGCCAGCAGTGACCAAGGGGGGCCGGATGAGCAGTTCTTC.

The chain employs TRBV9 and TRBJ1-2; D is possibly TRBD1 (5 bases). Trimming left V 4 bases short and J 7 bases short, with 20 bases between. Germline lookup yields CDR1 SGDLS and CDR2 YYNGEE. CDR3 length: 15 residues. CDR3: CASSPGTTRLVGYTF. The CDR3 DNA reads as TGTGCCAGCAGCCCGGGGACTACCCGACTAGTTGGCTACACCTTC.

The chain joins TRBV12-5 to TRBJ1-1; D not resolved. The CDR3 has 15 residues. Trimming stripped 0 bases from V and 2 bases from J, with 10 bases between. Looked up from germline, CDR1 is LGHNT and CDR2 is FRNRAP. CDR3 region: CASGLVLSINTEAFF. The CDR3 DNA is TGTGCTAGTGGTTTGGTACTCAGCATAAACACTGAAGCTTTCTTT.

The gene calls are TRBV6-5 and TRBJ2-7, with D possibly TRBD2 on 6 matching bases. Deletions cut 3 bases from V and 3 bases from J, with 15 bases between. Germline assignment: CDR1 MNHEY and CDR2 SVGAGI. The CDR3 is made up of 15 amino acids. CDR3 nucleotide sequence: TGTGCCAGCAGTTATTTTGCGGAAGCGGGCTACGAGCAGTACTTC. Protein: CASSYFAEAGYEQYF.

This chain joins TRBV10-3 and TRBJ1-4, with D possibly being TRBD1 (6 bases). The CDR3 length is 16 residues. Germline V gene data show CDR1 as ENHRY and CDR2 as SYGVKD. V was clipped by 4 bases and J by 2 bases, with 14 bases between them. DNA of the CDR3: TGTGCCATCAGTGCGACAGGCGAGGGGACTAATGAAAAACTGTTTTTT. Its translation: CAISATGEGTNEKLFF.

This clone was found once. The rearrangement joins TRBV5-1 to TRBJ1-6; no definite D call. This CDR3 spans 13 amino acids. V lost 4 bases, J lost 5 bases, and 7 bases lay in between. The germline V gene has CDR1 SGHRS and CDR2 YFSETQ. The chain's CDR3 is CASSPGNNSPLHF. The CDR3 nucleotides read TGCGCCAGCAGCCCAGGAAATAATTCACCCCTCCACTTT.

This clone was observed at least ten times. J is TRBJ1-3 and V is TRBV9; D gene ambiguous. Germline loops: CDR1 SGDLS, CDR2 YYNGEE. CDR3 length: 13 residues. V gave up 1 base and J gave up 7 bases, with 9 bases separating them. DNA of the CDR3: TGTGCCAGCAGCGTACCCGGAGGCAACACCATATATTTT. The encoded protein is CASSVPGGNTIYF.

In this sample, this clone turned up once. V and J are TRBV2 and TRBJ1-5; D not certain. In germline, CDR1 is SNHLY, CDR2 FYNNEI. CDR3 size: 14 residues. V was trimmed by 8 bases and J by 5 bases, leaving 16 bases between them. In DNA, the CDR3 is TGTGCCAGCGGAGGCTTTGACGGAGATCAGCCCCAGCATTTT. Translation gives CASGGFDGDQPQHF.

This chain joins TRBV11-1 and TRBJ1-1; the D is unclear. The CDR3 is made up of 15 amino acids. V shed 4 bases and J shed 0 bases, with 12 bases lying between them. The germline gives CDR1 SGHAT, CDR2 FQDESV (reference sequence). The CDR3: CASSSLMGMNTEAFF. The CDR3 coding sequence is TGTGCCAGCAGCTCGCTGATGGGAATGAACACTGAAGCTTTCTTT.

V and J are TRBV2 and TRBJ2-3, with D uncertain. The CDR3 contains 16 residues. The germline gives CDR1 SNHLY, CDR2 FYNNEI. V was clipped by 5 bases and J by 2 bases, with 17 bases between them. The CDR3 loop is CASSTILYTLTDTQYF. The CDR3 DNA follows: TGTGCCAGCAGTACGATATTGTACACACTCACAGATACGCAGTATTTT. The variable domain in full, with the rest retrieved from reference TRBV2 and TRBJ2-3, is EPEVTQTPSHQVTQMGQEVILRCVPISNHLYFYWYRQILGQKVEFLVSFYNNEISEKSEIFDDQFSVERPDGSNFTLKIRSTKLEDSAMYFCASSTILYTLTDTQYFGPGTRLTVL.

This clone was seen just once. This chain links TRBV4-2 with TRBJ1-5; no clear D gene. Trimming shortened V by 2 bases and J by 3 bases, and 11 bases separated the two germline ends. The germline V gene has CDR1 LGHNA and CDR2 YNFKEQ. This CDR3 comprises 15 residues. The chain's CDR3 is CASSQYRDPNQPQHF. As DNA, the CDR3 is TGTGCCAGCAGCCAATACCGGGATCCCAATCAGCCCCAGCATTTT.

V usage is TRBV3-1 (or the pseudogene TRBV3-2) and J usage is TRBJ1-2; D may be TRBD1 (5 bases). V shed 0 bases and J shed 7 bases, with 21 bases lying between them. CDR1 and CDR2 (germline): LGHDT, YNNKEL (reference sequence). CDR3 length: 17 residues. The CDR3 spells CASSQEWQGPALSGYTF. For the CDR3, the DNA is TGTGCCAGCAGCCAAGAATGGCAGGGCCCGGCGCTGTCTGGCTACACCTTC.

This rearrangement joins TRBV5-4 to TRBJ2-1; 8 positions agree with TRBD2. CDR3 length: 16 residues. J lost 3 bases, V lost 7 bases, and 12 bases had no gene match. Germline V gene data show CDR1 as SGHNT and CDR2 as YYREEE (reference sequence). CDR3 DNA: TGTGCCAGCGGGGGCGGGAGGAACTACAGCTACAATGAGCAGTTCTTC. It is translated as CASGGGRNYSYNEQFF. Full variable domain (rest looked up from reference TRBV5-4 and TRBJ2-1): ETGVTQSPTHLIKTRGQQVTLRCSSQSGHNTVSWYQQALGQGPQFIFQYYREEENGRGNFPPRFSGLQFPNYSSELNVNALELDDSALYLCASGGGRNYSYNEQFFGPGTRLTVL.

The chain couples TRBV7-3 to TRBJ2-1; perhaps TRBD2 as D (6 bases). V lost 3 bases, J lost 7 bases, and 16 bases lay in between. In germline, CDR1 is SGHTA, CDR2 FQGTGA. The CDR3 runs 15 residues. This chain's CDR3 is CASSFIRREWNEQFF. DNA for the CDR3: TGTGCCAGCAGCTTTATTAGGAGGGAGTGGAATGAGCAGTTCTTC.

The V gene is TRBV5-4, the J gene TRBJ1-2; 10 positions match TRBD1. Germline CDR1 reads SGHNT; CDR2 reads YYREEE (reference sequence). Losses at the gene ends were 4 bases for V and 8 bases for J; bases not matched to a gene: 8. CDR3 size: 14 residues. The CDR3 here is CASSRDRGVSGYTF. In nucleotides, the CDR3 is TGTGCCAGCAGCCGGGACAGGGGAGTCTCGGGCTACACCTTC.